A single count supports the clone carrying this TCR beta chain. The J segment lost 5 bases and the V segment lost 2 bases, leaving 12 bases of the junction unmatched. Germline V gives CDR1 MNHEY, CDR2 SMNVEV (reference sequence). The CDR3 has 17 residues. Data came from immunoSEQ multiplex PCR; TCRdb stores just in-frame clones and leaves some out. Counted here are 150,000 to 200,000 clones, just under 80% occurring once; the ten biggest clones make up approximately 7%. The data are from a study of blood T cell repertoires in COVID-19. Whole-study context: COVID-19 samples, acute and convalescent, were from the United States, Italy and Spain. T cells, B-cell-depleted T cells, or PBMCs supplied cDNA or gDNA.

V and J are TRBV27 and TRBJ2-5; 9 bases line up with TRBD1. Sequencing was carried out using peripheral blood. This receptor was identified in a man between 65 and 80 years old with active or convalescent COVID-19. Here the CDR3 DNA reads TGTGCCAGCAGTTTAGCGAGGGGGACAGGGTCGGCGGAGACCCAGTACTTC. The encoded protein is CASSLARGTGSAETQYF.